Following are 17 T cell receptor beta chains from one sample sequenced in a study of blood T cell repertoires in COVID-19. Using immunoSEQ multiplex PCR, the repertoire was profiled, and TCRdb retains in-frame clones only, with some absent. The repertoire includes hundreds of thousands of clones, about 91% of them detected once, and just over 2.5% sits in the top ten. The sample taken for sequencing was PBMCs or T cells enriched from blood (not recorded which). Source of these receptors: a woman aged 25-40 years with acute COVID-19.

The sample holds one count of this clone. The chain carries TRBV27 and TRBJ1-6, with D unclear. The V gene lost 0 bases and the J gene lost 5 bases, with 8 bases spanning the gap. This CDR3 has 15 residues. The germline V gene has CDR1 MNHEY and CDR2 SMNVEV (reference sequence). The CDR3 region is CASSLSEWNNSPLHF. The CDR3 DNA reads as TGTGCCAGCAGTTTATCGGAGTGGAATAATTCACCCCTCCACTTT.

The V gene is TRBV29-1, the J gene TRBJ1-1; 8 positions match TRBD1. The CDR3 is made up of 15 amino acids. Looked up from germline, CDR1 is SQVTM and CDR2 is ANQGSEA. V shed 2 bases, J shed 1 base, and the junction held 6 bases outside the gene matches. CDR3 amino acids: CSVERQGLGNTEAFF. The CDR3 DNA follows: TGCAGCGTTGAAAGACAGGGGTTGGGGAACACTGAAGCTTTCTTT.

The V call is TRBV19, the J call TRBJ2-1; 10 nucleotides line up with TRBD1. In germline, CDR1 is LNHDA, CDR2 SQIVND (reference sequence). V lost 8 bases, J lost 8 bases, and 6 bases stayed unmatched. CDR3 length: 13 amino acids. The CDR3 spells CASFGTGEDEQFF. CDR3 coding DNA: TGTGCCAGTTTTGGGACAGGGGAGGATGAGCAGTTCTTC.

The rearrangement joins TRBV27 to TRBJ1-5; D might be TRBD1 (5 bases). The V gene's germline CDR1 is MNHEY and CDR2 SMNVEV (reference sequence). The CDR3 is made up of 14 amino acids. Between the trimmed V and J ends, which lost 5 bases and 2 bases, there was a span of 10 bases. This chain's CDR3 is CASSPRARNQPQHF. The CDR3 DNA reads TGTGCCAGCAGTCCCAGGGCCCGCAATCAGCCCCAGCATTTT.

This clone showed up just a few times. V and J are TRBV5-4 and TRBJ2-7, with 9 bases matching TRBD2. CDR1 and CDR2 from the germline V gene are SGHNT and YYREEE (reference sequence). CDR3 length equals 15 residues. Losses at the gene ends were 4 bases for V and 5 bases for J; bases not matched to a gene: 10. The chain's CDR3 is CASSVIGGGVDEQYF. The CDR3, as DNA: TGTGCCAGCAGCGTAATAGGCGGGGGGGTGGACGAGCAGTACTTC.

J is TRBJ2-1 and V is TRBV18; TRBD2 agrees at 7 bases. CDR1 and CDR2 from the germline V gene are KGHSH and LQKENI. CDR3 length: 14 amino acids. Unmatched junction bases numbered 1, after V lost 3 bases and J lost 2 bases. In DNA form, the CDR3 reads TGTGCCAGCTCACCGGGGACTACCTACAATGAGCAGTTCTTC. This codes for CASSPGTTYNEQFF.

Comment on this clone: The identical CDR3 is also encoded by other nucleotide sequences in the sample. CDR3 residues: CAWSVGGNQPQHF. CDR3 in DNA: TGTGCCTGGAGTGTAGGGGGCAATCAGCCCCAGCATTTT. V gene TRBV30 combines with J gene TRBJ1-5; maybe TRBD1 (5 bases). V was clipped by 0 bases and J by 2 bases, with 5 bases between them. The CDR3 runs to 13 residues. Germline CDR1 is GTSNPN and CDR2 is SVGIG (reference sequence).

The V call is TRBV27, the J call TRBJ1-6; 10 nucleotides align to TRBD1. The CDR3 is 15 amino acids. The V and J ends lost 2 bases and 9 bases, in that order; junction bases with no gene match: 4. Germline V gene data show CDR1 as MNHEY and CDR2 as SMNVEV (reference sequence). The CDR3 protein is CASSLLTGGSSPLHF. The CDR3 DNA is TGTGCCAGCAGTTTACTGACAGGGGGCAGTTCACCCCTCCACTTT.

The chain employs TRBV18 and TRBJ2-7; TRBD1 agrees at 7 bases. The V gene end was trimmed by 3 bases and the J gene end by 3 bases; junction bases not matched to a gene: 5. CDR3 size: 14 residues. CDR1 KGHSH and CDR2 LQKENI come from the germline V gene. The CDR3: CASSPGGQDYEQYF. The CDR3, as DNA: TGTGCCAGCTCACCGGGTGGACAGGACTACGAGCAGTACTTC.

The genes are TRBV15 and TRBJ1-1; D not resolved. The CDR3 totals 14 residues. Trimming took off 0 bases at V and 2 bases at J, with 7 bases between the two ends. Germline assignment: CDR1 LNHNV and CDR2 YYDKDF (reference sequence). The CDR3 nucleotides are TGTGCCACCAGCAGAGACCGCTACAACACTGAAGCTTTCTTT. Its translation is CATSRDRYNTEAFF.

The chain has TRBV6-7 and TRBJ2-3; weak D call: TRBD1 (6 bases). TRBV6-7 is reported as an ORF; its role is uncertain. V lost 1 base to trimming and J lost 0 bases, with 14 bases between them. This CDR3 is 17 amino acids long. The CDR3 DNA follows: TGTGCCAGCAGTTACTTGAATCGGACAGCTAGCACAGATACGCAGTATTTT. It specifies CASSYLNRTASTDTQYF.

The chain joins TRBV20-1 to TRBJ1-6; no firm D call. Trimming pared 3 bases from V and 8 bases from J, leaving 14 bases between. The CDR3 is 14 residues long. From germline, CDR1 is DFQATT and CDR2 SNEGSKA (reference sequence). CDR3 sequence: CSASHGVRDSPLHF. Here the CDR3 DNA reads TGCAGTGCTAGTCATGGGGTGCGGGATTCACCCCTCCACTTT.

The V gene is TRBV3-1 (or the pseudogene TRBV3-2), the J gene TRBJ1-1; TRBD1 matches 9 bases. Trimming took 3 bases from V and 4 from J; bases not matched to a gene: 3. This CDR3 has 14 amino acids. Germline values: CDR1 LGHDT, CDR2 YNNKEL (reference sequence). The CDR3 is CASSQGQGPTEAFF. Here the CDR3 DNA reads TGTGCCAGCAGCCAGGGACAGGGACCCACTGAAGCTTTCTTT.

This clone was seen a single time. The rearrangement links TRBV7-2 to TRBJ2-3, with D possibly matching TRBD1 (6 bases). This CDR3 region has 13 residues. V lost 5 bases and J lost 7, with 13 bases in between. CDR1 and CDR2 from the germline V gene are SGHTA and FQGNSA. Written as DNA, the CDR3 is TGTGCCAGCAGCCCGGACAGCGCCAATACGCAGTATTTT. Translation gives CASSPDSANTQYF.

This chain joins TRBV5-1 and TRBJ1-2; 9 positions match TRBD1. With 0 bases clipped from V and 4 bases from J, the junction kept 13 bases outside the gene matches. The CDR3 runs 18 residues. The germline gives CDR1 SGHRS, CDR2 YFSETQ. DNA of the CDR3: TGCGCCAGCAGCTTGGGGGGACAGGGAGATTCGTACCCCTATGGCTACACCTTC. Its protein product is CASSLGGQGDSYPYGYTF.

The chain uses TRBV6-5 and TRBJ1-1, with D possibly TRBD1 on 5 matching bases. V was clipped by 4 bases and J by 1 base, with 10 bases between them. In germline, CDR1 is MNHEY, CDR2 SVGAGI. CDR3 length: 14 residues. CDR3 loop: CASSSWGGNTEAFF. CDR3 bases: TGTGCCAGCAGTTCTTGGGGGGGGAACACTGAAGCTTTCTTT.

The V and J genes are TRBV4-1 and TRBJ1-2; D is possibly TRBD1 (5 bases). This CDR3 has 15 amino acids. Trimming left V 0 bases short and J 8 bases short, with 16 bases between. CDR1 is MGHRA, CDR2 YSYEKL, per germline. CDR3 nucleotide sequence: TGCGCCAGCAGCCAAGAAGAGCTGGGGGGAACGGGCTACACCTTC. Translated: CASSQEELGGTGYTF.